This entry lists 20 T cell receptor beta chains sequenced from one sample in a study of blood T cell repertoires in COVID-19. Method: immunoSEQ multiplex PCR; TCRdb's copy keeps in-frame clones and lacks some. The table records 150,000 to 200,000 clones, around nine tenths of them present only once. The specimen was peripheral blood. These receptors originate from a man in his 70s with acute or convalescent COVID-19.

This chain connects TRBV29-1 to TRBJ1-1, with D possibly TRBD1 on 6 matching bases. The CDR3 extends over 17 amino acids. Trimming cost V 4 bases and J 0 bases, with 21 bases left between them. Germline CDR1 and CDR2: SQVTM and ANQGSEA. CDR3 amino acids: CSVVGHIGTTMNTEAFF. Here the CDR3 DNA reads TGCAGCGTTGTGGGCCATATTGGGACAACCATGAACACTGAAGCTTTCTTT.

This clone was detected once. CDR3 sequence: CASTRGRSTDTQYF. CDR3 DNA sequence: TGTGCCAGCACCCGGGGAAGGTCCACAGATACGCAGTATTTT. V is TRBV9 and J is TRBJ2-3; tentatively, D is TRBD2 (5 bases). Per the germline V gene, CDR1 is SGDLS and CDR2 is YYNGEE. The ends were cut back, 6 bases at V and 2 bases at J, with 13 bases in the middle. This CDR3 is 14 amino acids long.

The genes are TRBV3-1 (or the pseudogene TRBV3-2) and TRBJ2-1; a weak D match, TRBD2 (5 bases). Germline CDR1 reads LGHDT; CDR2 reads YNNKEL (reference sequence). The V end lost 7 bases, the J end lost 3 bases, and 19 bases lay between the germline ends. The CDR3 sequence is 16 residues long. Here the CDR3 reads CASTDSIRRYYNEQFF. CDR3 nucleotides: TGTGCCAGCACTGATTCGATACGGAGGTACTACAATGAGCAGTTCTTC.

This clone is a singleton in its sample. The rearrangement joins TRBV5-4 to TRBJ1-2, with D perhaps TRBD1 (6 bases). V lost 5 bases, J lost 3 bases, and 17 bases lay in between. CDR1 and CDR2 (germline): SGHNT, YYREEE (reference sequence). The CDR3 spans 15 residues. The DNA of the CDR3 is TGTGCCAGCAGTCTAATGGGGGCGGCAGACTATGGCTACACCTTC. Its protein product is CASSLMGAADYGYTF. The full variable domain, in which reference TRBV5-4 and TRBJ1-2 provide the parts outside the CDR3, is ETGVTQSPTHLIKTRGQQVTLRCSSQSGHNTVSWYQQALGQGPQFIFQYYREEENGRGNFPPRFSGLQFPNYSSELNVNALELDDSALYLCASSLMGAADYGYTFGSGTRLTVV.

DNA of the CDR3: TGTGCCAGCAGTTACTGGGGGGGCGAGCAGTACTTC. Its protein product is CASSYWGGEQYF. The gene calls are TRBV6-5 and TRBJ2-7, with 7 bases fitting TRBD2. Germline CDR1 is MNHEY and CDR2 is SVGAGI. The J segment lost 6 bases and the V segment lost 1 base, leaving 0 bases of the junction unmatched. CDR3 length: 12 residues.

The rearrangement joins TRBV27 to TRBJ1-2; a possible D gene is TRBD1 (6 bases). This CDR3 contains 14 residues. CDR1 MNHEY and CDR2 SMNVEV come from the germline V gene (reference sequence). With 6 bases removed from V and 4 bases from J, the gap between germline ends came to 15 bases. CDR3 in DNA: TGTGCCAGCAGCCGAGGGGCCAGGGGCTATGGCTACACCTTC. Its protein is CASSRGARGYGYTF.

CDR3 nucleotides: TGTGCCAGCACCGAGAATAACTCCGAGGGGCAGTATTTT. Protein sequence: CASTENNSEGQYF. The V and J genes are TRBV2 and TRBJ2-3; TRBD2 might be the D (5 bases). Trimming left V 7 bases short and J 11 bases short, with 19 bases between. There are 13 residues in the CDR3. Germline V gene lookup returns CDR1 SNHLY and CDR2 FYNNEI.

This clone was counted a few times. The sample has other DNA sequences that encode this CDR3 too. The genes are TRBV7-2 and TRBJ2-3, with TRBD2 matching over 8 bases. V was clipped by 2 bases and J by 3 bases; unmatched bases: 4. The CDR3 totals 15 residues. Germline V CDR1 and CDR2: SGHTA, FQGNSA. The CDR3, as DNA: TGTGCCAGCAGCTTACGATCGGGGGGGACAGATACGCAGTATTTT. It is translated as CASSLRSGGTDTQYF.

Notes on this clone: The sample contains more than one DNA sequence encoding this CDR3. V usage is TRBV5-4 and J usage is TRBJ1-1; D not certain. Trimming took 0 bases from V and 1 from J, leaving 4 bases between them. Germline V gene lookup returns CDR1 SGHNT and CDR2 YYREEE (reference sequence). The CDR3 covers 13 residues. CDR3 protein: CASSLDRNTEAFF. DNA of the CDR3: TGTGCCAGCAGCTTGGACAGGAACACTGAAGCTTTCTTT.

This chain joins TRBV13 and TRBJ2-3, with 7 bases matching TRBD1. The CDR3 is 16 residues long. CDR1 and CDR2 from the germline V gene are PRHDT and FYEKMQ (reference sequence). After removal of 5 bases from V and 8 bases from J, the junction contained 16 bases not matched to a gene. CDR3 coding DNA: TGTGCCAGCAGCCCGTTTCTGGTACAGGGGCCAGGTACGCAGTATTTT. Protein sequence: CASSPFLVQGPGTQYF.

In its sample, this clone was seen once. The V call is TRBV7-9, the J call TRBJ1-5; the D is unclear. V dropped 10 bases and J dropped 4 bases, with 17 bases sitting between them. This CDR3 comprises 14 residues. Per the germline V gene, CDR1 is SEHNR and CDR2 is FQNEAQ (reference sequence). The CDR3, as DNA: TGTGCCACCGGCGGACTGACGACTAATCAGCCCCAGCATTTT. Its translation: CATGGLTTNQPQHF.

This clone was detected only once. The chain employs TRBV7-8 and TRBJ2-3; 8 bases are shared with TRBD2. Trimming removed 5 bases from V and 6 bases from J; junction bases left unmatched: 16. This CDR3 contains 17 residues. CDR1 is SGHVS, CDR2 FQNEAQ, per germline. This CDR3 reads CASSPGRTSGSMDTQYF. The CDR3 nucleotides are TGTGCCAGCAGCCCAGGACGTACTAGCGGTTCAATGGATACGCAGTATTTT. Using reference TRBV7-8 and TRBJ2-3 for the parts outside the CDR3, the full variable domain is GAGVSQSPRYKVAKRGQDVALRCDPISGHVSLFWYQQALGQGPEFLTYFQNEAQLDKSGLPSDRFFAERPEGSVSTLKIQRTQQEDSAVYLCASSPGRTSGSMDTQYFGPGTRLTVL.

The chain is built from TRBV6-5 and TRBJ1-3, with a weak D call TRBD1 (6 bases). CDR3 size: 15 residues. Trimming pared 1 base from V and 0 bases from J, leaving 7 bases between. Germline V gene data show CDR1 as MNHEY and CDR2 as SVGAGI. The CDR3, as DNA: TGTGCCAGCAGTTACTTACAGGGCTCTGGAAACACCATATATTTT. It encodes CASSYLQGSGNTIYF.

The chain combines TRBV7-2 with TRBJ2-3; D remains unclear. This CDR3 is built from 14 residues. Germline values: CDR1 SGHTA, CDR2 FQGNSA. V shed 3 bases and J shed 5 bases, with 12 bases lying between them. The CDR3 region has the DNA TGTGCCAGCAGCTTGCTAAATGCGGAAGATACGCAGTATTTT. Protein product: CASSLLNAEDTQYF.

CDR3 amino acids: CASSEGQGGTGELFF. The DNA of the CDR3 is TGCGCCAGCAGTGAGGGACAGGGCGGCACCGGGGAGCTGTTTTTT. The V and J genes are TRBV10-1 and TRBJ2-2, with 8 bases fitting TRBD1. The J segment lost 4 bases and the V segment lost 2 bases, leaving 3 bases of the junction unmatched. The V gene's germline CDR1 is WNHNN and CDR2 SYGVQD (reference sequence). The CDR3 is 15 amino acids.

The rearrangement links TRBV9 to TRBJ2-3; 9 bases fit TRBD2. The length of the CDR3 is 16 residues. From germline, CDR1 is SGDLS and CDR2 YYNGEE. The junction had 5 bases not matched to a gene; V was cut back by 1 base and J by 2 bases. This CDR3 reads CASSVWRGGLTDTQYF. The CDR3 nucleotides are TGTGCCAGCAGCGTATGGCGGGGGGGCCTCACAGATACGCAGTATTTT. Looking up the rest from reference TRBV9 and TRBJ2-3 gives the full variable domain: DSGVTQTPKHLITATGQRVTLRCSPRSGDLSVYWYQQSLDQGLQFLIQYYNGEERAKGNILERFSAQQFPDLHSELNLSSLELGDSALYFCASSVWRGGLTDTQYFGPGTRLTVL.

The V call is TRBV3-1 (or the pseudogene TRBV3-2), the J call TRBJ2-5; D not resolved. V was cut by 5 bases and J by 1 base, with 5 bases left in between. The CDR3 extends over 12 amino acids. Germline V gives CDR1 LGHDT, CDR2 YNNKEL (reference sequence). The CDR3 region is CASSYSQETQYF. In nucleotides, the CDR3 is TGTGCCAGCAGCTACAGCCAAGAGACCCAGTACTTC.

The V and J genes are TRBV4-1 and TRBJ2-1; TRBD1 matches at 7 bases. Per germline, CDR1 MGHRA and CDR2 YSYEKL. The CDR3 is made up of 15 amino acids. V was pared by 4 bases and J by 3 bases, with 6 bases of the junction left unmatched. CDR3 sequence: CASSLRDSYYNEQFF. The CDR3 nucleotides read TGCGCCAGCAGCCTTAGGGACAGCTACTACAATGAGCAGTTCTTC.

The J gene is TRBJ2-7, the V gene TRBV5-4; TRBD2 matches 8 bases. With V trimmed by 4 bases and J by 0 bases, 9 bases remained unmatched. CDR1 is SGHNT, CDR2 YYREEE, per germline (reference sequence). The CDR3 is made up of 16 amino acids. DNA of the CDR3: TGTGCCAGCAGCCGGGGGGGCGGGGATCTCTCCTACGAGCAGTACTTC. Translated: CASSRGGGDLSYEQYF.

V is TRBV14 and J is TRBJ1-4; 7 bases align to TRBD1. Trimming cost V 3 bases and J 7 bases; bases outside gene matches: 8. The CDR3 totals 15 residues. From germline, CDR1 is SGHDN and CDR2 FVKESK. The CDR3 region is CASSHTQGKIEKLFF. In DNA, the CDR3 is TGTGCCAGCAGCCACACACAGGGGAAAATTGAAAAACTGTTTTTT.